The 25 T cell receptor beta chains below come from one sample, sequenced in a study of identical twins. Using its own MiXCR run on the 5' RACE reads, TCRdb lists one record per CDR3 protein. The data show 700,000 or so distinct CDR3 sequences, around 8.6% seen once. The sample was also reused in another study, on yellow fever vaccine responses in identical twins.

The specimen was PBMCs. The source is a young woman in good health.

This clonotype was found a few times. J is TRBJ2-1 and V is TRBV5-1; D possibly corresponds to TRBD2 (5 bases). Germline V gives CDR1 SGHRS, CDR2 YFSETQ. The CDR3 length is 17 residues. V lost 0 bases and J lost 0, with 13 bases in between. In DNA form, the CDR3 reads TGCGCCAGCAGCTTGGTTGGCGGGTCTAGCTCCTACAATGAGCAGTTCTTC. This encodes CASSLVGGSSSYNEQFF.

This clonotype appeared a few times. This chain links TRBV4-2 with TRBJ2-1, with 9 bases identical to TRBD2. J lost 3 bases, V lost 1 base, and 4 bases had no gene match. Germline CDR1 LGHNA, CDR2 YNFKEQ. This CDR3 has 16 amino acids. The CDR3 DNA reads TGTGCCAGCAGCCAAGTAGGAGCGGGGGGCTACAATGAGCAGTTCTTC. It is translated as CASSQVGAGGYNEQFF.

This clonotype was seen more than once but under ten times. The J gene is TRBJ1-2, the V gene TRBV27, with 10 bases matching TRBD1. Germline V CDR1 and CDR2: MNHEY, SMNVEV (reference sequence). J gave up 7 bases and V 3 bases, and 11 bases lay outside the gene matches. The CDR3 length is 16 residues. CDR3 region: CASSFFRTGGTGGYTF. Here the CDR3 DNA reads TGTGCCAGCAGTTTTTTTAGGACAGGGGGTACTGGTGGCTACACCTTC.

This clonotype was counted only a few times. CDR3 protein: CASSSLAGGRKTQYF. The CDR3 DNA follows: TGCGCCAGCAGCTCCCTAGCGGGGGGGAGGAAGACCCAGTACTTC. The V call is TRBV5-1, the J call TRBJ2-5; 12 positions match TRBD2. The trim removed 3 bases at V and 6 bases at J, leaving 6 bases unmatched. The V gene's germline CDR1 is SGHRS and CDR2 YFSETQ. CDR3 length: 15 amino acids.

This clonotype has only a few counts. The CDR3 is CASSPADRVSSYEQYF. In DNA form, the CDR3 reads TGTGCCAGCAGTCCGGCCGACAGGGTGAGCTCCTACGAGCAGTACTTC. V usage is TRBV28 and J usage is TRBJ2-7; TRBD1 agrees at 7 bases. This CDR3 comprises 16 residues. Losses at the gene ends were 5 bases for V and 0 bases for J; bases not matched to a gene: 10. CDR1 MDHEN and CDR2 SYDVKM come from the germline V gene.

This clonotype was observed a few times. This sequence joins TRBV27 and TRBJ1-5, with 8 bases identical to TRBD1. Germline CDR1 reads MNHEY; CDR2 reads SMNVEV (reference sequence). CDR3 length equals 19 residues. V lost 7 bases to trimming and J lost 6 bases; unmatched junction nucleotides: 23. The CDR3 DNA reads as TGTGCCAGCATATGCCCTCCGGATATACTGGACAGGGAGGGTCAGCCCCAGCATTTT. This codes for CASICPPDILDREGQPQHF.

This clonotype was seen a few times. This sequence joins TRBV20-1 and TRBJ2-7, with TRBD2 matching over 7 bases. The CDR3 sequence is 14 residues long. Unmatched junction bases numbered 11, after V lost 3 bases and J lost 6 bases. Germline CDR1 DFQATT, CDR2 SNEGSKA (reference sequence). In DNA form, the CDR3 reads TGCAGTGCTAGGGTCGCGGGAGAGGTCGTCGAGCAGTACTTC. This gives the protein CSARVAGEVVEQYF.

This clonotype was observed at least ten times. V is TRBV27 and J is TRBJ2-7, with 8 nucleotides matching TRBD1. Germline V gene data show CDR1 as MNHEY and CDR2 as SMNVEV (reference sequence). The CDR3 is made up of 14 amino acids. V lost 6 bases and J lost 2; bases outside the gene matches: 6. The CDR3 spells CASSRDRYTYEQYF. CDR3 coding DNA: TGTGCCAGCAGCCGGGACAGGTACACCTACGAGCAGTACTTC.

This clonotype occurred a few times. V is TRBV4-2 and J is TRBJ2-7; 12 nucleotides align to TRBD2. V was clipped by 2 bases and J by 0 bases; unmatched bases: 11. The CDR3 is 19 amino acids. Germline V gives CDR1 LGHNA, CDR2 YNFKEQ. Written as DNA, the CDR3 is TGTGCCAGCAGCCAAAACCCCCCCCCACTAGCGGGGGGCTCCTACGAGCAGTACTTC. It is translated as CASSQNPPPLAGGSYEQYF.

As for this clonotype: This CDR3 fails to terminate in the conserved phenylalanine or tryptophan, so it likely reflects a read error. The chain is built from TRBV11-2 and TRBJ2-3; TRBD2 aligns across 9 bases. Germline assignment: CDR1 SGHAT and CDR2 FQNNGV. J was trimmed by 1 base and V by 5 bases; bases with no gene match: 10. This CDR3 has 17 residues. The CDR3, as DNA: TGTGCCAGCAGCCAGCCCTCGGGACTAGCCGGCACAGATACGCAGTATTAT. Translation: CASSQPSGLAGTDTQYY.

The sample holds a few counts of this clonotype. The chain joins TRBV6-2 or TRBV6-3 to TRBJ2-1, with D perhaps TRBD1 (7 bases). This CDR3 contains 14 residues. The germline V gene has CDR1 MNHEY and CDR2 SVGEGT. V gave up 8 bases and J gave up 6 bases, with 17 bases separating them. The CDR3 DNA reads TGTGCCAGCTCTCGACAGGGCGGGACCAATGAGCAGTTCTTC. Residues: CASSRQGGTNEQFF.

The chain links TRBV11-2 to TRBJ1-6; D perhaps matches TRBD1 (6 bases). The CDR3 is 14 amino acids. CDR1 is SGHAT and CDR2 is FQNNGV in the germline V gene. V was pared by 3 bases and J by 7 bases, with 10 bases between. CDR3 sequence reads: CASSFSQGNSPLHF. The DNA for the CDR3 is TGTGCCAGCAGCTTTTCACAGGGCAATTCACCCCTCCACTTT.

This clonotype was picked up one time. The CDR3: CASSGRTGSEQYF. In DNA, the CDR3 is TGTGCCAGCAGCGGACGGACAGGGAGCGAGCAGTACTTC. V usage is TRBV7-2 and J usage is TRBJ2-7, with 8 bases matching TRBD1. CDR1 SGHTA and CDR2 FQGNSA come from the germline V gene. The CDR3 consists of 13 residues. V gave up 5 bases and J gave up 6 bases; unmatched junction bases: 6.

The J gene is TRBJ2-1, the V gene TRBV20-1, with 13 bases lining up with TRBD2. The CDR3 has 17 residues. V gave up 5 bases and J gave up 3 bases; unmatched junction bases: 10. Germline V gene data show CDR1 as DFQATT and CDR2 as SNEGSKA (reference sequence). The CDR3 nucleotides read TGCAGTGCTCCCCGTGGACTAGCGGGAGAAAGCTACAATGAGCAGTTCTTC. Translating gives CSAPRGLAGESYNEQFF.

This clonotype was seen ten or more times. The J gene is TRBJ2-5, the V gene TRBV12-3 or TRBV12-4; 11 positions agree with TRBD2. V dropped 6 bases and J dropped 3; count of bases not matched to a gene: 9. The CDR3 extends over 16 amino acids. CDR3 sequence reads: CASRPVTSGRKETQYF. The DNA of the CDR3 is TGTGCCAGCAGGCCGGTTACTAGCGGGAGAAAAGAGACCCAGTACTTC.

The chain links TRBV4-3 to TRBJ1-4, with D unresolved. The CDR3 is 15 residues long. Germline V lookup: CDR1 LGHNA, CDR2 YSLEER. V was cut by 0 bases and J by 0 bases, with 5 bases left in between. Written as DNA, the CDR3 is TGCGCCAGCAGCCAAGATGATTCAACTAATGAAAAACTGTTTTTT. Translating it yields CASSQDDSTNEKLFF.

This clonotype was seen ten or more times. The gene calls are TRBV4-1 and TRBJ2-3, with 13 bases lining up with TRBD2. Germline V gives CDR1 MGHRA, CDR2 YSYEKL. The CDR3 is 16 residues long. V dropped 2 bases and J dropped 4; count of bases not matched to a gene: 3. The CDR3 DNA follows: TGCGCCAGCAGCCAATCGGGACTAGCGGGGTCAGATACGCAGTATTTT. It is translated as CASSQSGLAGSDTQYF.

This clonotype has just a few counts. The chain carries TRBV28 and TRBJ2-1; D remains ambiguous. The CDR3 contains 19 residues. The germline CDR1 and CDR2 sequences are MDHEN and SYDVKM. The V and J ends lost 6 bases and 5 bases respectively, with 29 bases between them. The CDR3 nucleotides read TGTGCCAGCAGCCTGAGGTCAGGCACCGATACTCATACAAACAATGAGCAGTTCTTC. Its protein product is CASSLRSGTDTHTNNEQFF. Looking up the rest from reference TRBV28 and TRBJ2-1 gives the full variable domain: DVKVTQSSRYLVKRTGEKVFLECVQDMDHENMFWYRQDPGLGLRLIYFSYDVKMKEKGDIPEGYSVSREKKERFSLILESASTNQTSMYLCASSLRSGTDTHTNNEQFFGPGTRLTVL.

The rearrangement joins TRBV11-1 to TRBJ2-2; tentative D call: TRBD2 (6 bases). V was cut by 6 bases and J by 0 bases, with 20 bases left in between. Looked up from germline, CDR1 is SGHAT and CDR2 is FQDESV (reference sequence). The CDR3 spans 18 residues. CDR3 residues: CASSLLAGTVPNTGELFF. The CDR3 DNA sequence: TGTGCCAGCAGTCTGCTCGCCGGGACTGTACCGAACACCGGGGAGCTGTTTTTT.

This clonotype was picked up a small number of times. The V gene is TRBV4-1, the J gene TRBJ1-1; D gene unclear. In germline, CDR1 is MGHRA, CDR2 YSYEKL. This CDR3 is built from 18 residues. Between the trimmed V and J ends, which lost 0 bases and 0 bases, there was a span of 17 bases. In DNA form, the CDR3 reads TGCGCCAGCAGCCAAGAAGTCTGGGATGACCACATGAACACTGAAGCTTTCTTT. Encoded protein: CASSQEVWDDHMNTEAFF.

The genes are TRBV4-3 and TRBJ1-6, with no clear D. Trimming removed 0 bases from V and 3 bases from J, with 12 bases in between. Germline CDR1 reads LGHNA; CDR2 reads YSLEER. This CDR3 is 17 amino acids long. CDR3: CASSQDHRQVYNSPLHF. CDR3 in DNA: TGCGCCAGCAGCCAAGACCATCGGCAGGTCTATAATTCACCCCTCCACTTT.

Only a few counts were recorded for this clonotype. The chain employs TRBV2 and TRBJ2-6, with 7 bases aligning to TRBD1. Germline V gene sequence: CDR1 SNHLY, CDR2 FYNNEI. V dropped 6 bases and J dropped 1; count of bases not matched to a gene: 15. The CDR3 sequence is 19 residues long. DNA for the CDR3: TGTGCCAGCAGCCCCCTGTGGGCAGGGGGAGTGTCTGGGGCCAACGTCCTGACTTTC. It codes for CASSPLWAGGVSGANVLTF. Complete variable domain (other parts from reference TRBV2 and TRBJ2-6): EPEVTQTPSHQVTQMGQEVILRCVPISNHLYFYWYRQILGQKVEFLVSFYNNEISEKSEIFDDQFSVERPDGSNFTLKIRSTKLEDSAMYFCASSPLWAGGVSGANVLTFGAGSRLTVL.

This clonotype was seen at least ten times. The rearrangement uses TRBV12-3 or TRBV12-4 and TRBJ1-5, with D unresolved. The ends were cut back, 7 bases at V and 2 bases at J, with 9 bases in the middle. CDR3 size: 13 residues. The CDR3 sequence: CASTRRGNQPQHF. Written as DNA, the CDR3 is TGTGCCAGCACCCGAAGGGGCAATCAGCCCCAGCATTTT.

This clonotype appeared many times. The chain employs TRBV15 and TRBJ2-7; D ambiguous. Germline CDR1 is LNHNV and CDR2 is YYDKDF (reference sequence). Trimming left V 0 bases short and J 7 bases short, with 10 bases between. There are 13 residues in the CDR3. DNA for the CDR3: TGTGCCACCAGCAGAGACAGGTTGGGGGAGCAGTACTTC. Translated, it gives CATSRDRLGEQYF.

The chain joins TRBV11-1 to TRBJ2-6; 10 nucleotides align to TRBD1. V lost 5 bases, J lost 2 bases, and 9 bases stayed unmatched. Per the germline V gene, CDR1 is SGHAT and CDR2 is FQDESV (reference sequence). This CDR3 has 18 residues. The CDR3 DNA reads as TGTGCCAGCAGCCCACGGGACAGGGGTTCCCCTGGGGCCAACGTCCTGACTTTC. It codes for CASSPRDRGSPGANVLTF.